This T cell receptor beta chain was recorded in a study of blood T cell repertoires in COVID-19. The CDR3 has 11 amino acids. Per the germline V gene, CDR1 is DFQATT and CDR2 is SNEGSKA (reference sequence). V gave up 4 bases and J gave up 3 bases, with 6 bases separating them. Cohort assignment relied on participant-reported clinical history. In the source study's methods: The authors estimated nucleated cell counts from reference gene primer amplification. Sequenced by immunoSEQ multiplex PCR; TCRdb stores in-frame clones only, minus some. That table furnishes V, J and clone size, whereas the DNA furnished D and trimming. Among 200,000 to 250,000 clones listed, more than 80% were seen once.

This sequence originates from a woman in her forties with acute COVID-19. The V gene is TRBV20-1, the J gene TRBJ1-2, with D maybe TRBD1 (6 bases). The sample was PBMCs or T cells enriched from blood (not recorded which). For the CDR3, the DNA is TGCAGTGCTAAGGGGGACTATGGCTACACCTTC. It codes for CSAKGDYGYTF.